What follows is one TCR beta chain and its context. The data stem from a study of blood T cell repertoires in COVID-19. About the study: Donors in the United States, Italy and Spain gave samples during acute or convalescent COVID-19. Sources were T cells, B-cell-depleted T cells, or PBMCs; the material itself was cDNA or gDNA.

Original analysis: The assay estimated nucleated cells by amplifying reference gene primers. TCRdb keeps only in-frame clones here, not all; method: immunoSEQ multiplex PCR. V and J calls plus clone size are reproduced from that table; the DNA served to infer D and trimming. The sample includes more than 55,000 clones, 80% to 90% seen only once; the top ten take approximately 4.3%. CDR1 is KGHDR, CDR2 SFDVKD, per germline. Trimming at V came to 7 bases and at J to 6 bases, leaving 14 bases not matched to a gene. This CDR3 has 16 residues. This TCR was sampled from a man aged 55 to 70 with acute or convalescent COVID-19. Sequenced: peripheral blood. The chain has TRBV24-1 and TRBJ2-3, with TRBD1 matching 8 bases. This CDR3 is CATSTQAGTGSDTQYF. In nucleotides, the CDR3 is TGTGCCACCAGCACACAGGCCGGGACAGGATCCGATACGCAGTATTTT.